The rows below give T cell receptor beta chains drawn from one sample of a study of cytomegalovirus exposure and HLA in healthy donors. Data came from immunoSEQ multiplex PCR; TCRdb stores just in-frame clones and leaves some out. The sample has a few hundred thousand clones; 65% to 85% are singletons. The sequencing input was PBMCs. These receptors all stem from a woman aged 25-40 years in good health and CMV-seropositive. CDR3s include the opening cysteine and the closing phenylalanine or tryptophan. Fields, in order: D gene, J gene, V gene, clone size, CDR3 protein, CDR3 DNA. D genes are given only for firm matches. Rows may omit the clone size; those that give it use once, few, many or a size class.

TRBD1	TRBJ1-1	TRBV19	.	CASNTIDLTGGGTEAFF	TGTGCCAGTAACACCATCGACCTGACAGGGGGGGGCACTGAAGCTTTCTTT
.	TRBJ2-7	TRBV28	.	CASSLWGNEQYF	TGTGCCAGCAGTTTATGGGGAAACGAGCAGTACTTC
.	TRBJ1-4	TRBV30	.	CAWTPRNTDEKLFF	TGTGCCTGGACACCTCGGAACACGGACGAAAAACTGTTTTTT
.	TRBJ1-1	TRBV6-1	.	CASRPRVHETEAFF	TGTGCCAGCAGGCCGAGGGTGCACGAGACTGAAGCTTTCTTT
.	TRBJ1-3	TRBV2	.	CASSEAGRPGNTIYF	TGTGCCAGCAGTGAAGCCGGCAGGCCTGGAAACACCATATATTTT
TRBD2	TRBJ2-7	TRBV25-1	.	CASSELSGGTSHEQYF	TGTGCCAGCAGTGAATTATCAGGGGGGACTAGCCACGAGCAGTACTTC
.	TRBJ2-3	TRBV4-1	.	CASSQDPSGSPQYF	TGCGCCAGCAGCCAAGATCCCTCGGGCTCCCCGCAGTATTTT
.	TRBJ1-2	TRBV9	.	CASSEEEVGRFNYGYTF	TGTGCCAGCAGCGAGGAGGAAGTTGGAAGATTTAACTATGGCTACACCTTC
.	TRBJ2-7	TRBV10-1	.	CASSGSQDEQYF	TGCGCCAGCAGTGGAAGTCAGGATGAGCAGTACTTC
.	TRBJ2-1	TRBV2	.	CASSDDYRNEQFF	TGTGCCAGCAGTGACGACTACAGGAATGAGCAGTTCTTC
.	TRBJ2-2	TRBV11-2	.	CASSPIRGANTGELFF	TGTGCCAGCAGCCCTATCCGCGGAGCGAACACCGGGGAGCTGTTTTTT
.	TRBJ2-3	TRBV21-1	.	CASSPIRGGASGLGTDTQYF	TGTGCCAGCAGCCCCATCAGGGGGGGGGCTAGCGGACTGGGGACAGATACGCAGTATTTT
.	TRBJ2-7	TRBV30	.	CAWSWSGTYEQYF	TGTGCCTGGAGTTGGTCCGGCACCTACGAGCAGTACTTC
.	TRBJ1-1	TRBV5-4	.	CASSASRFTTEAFF	TGTGCCAGCAGCGCTAGCAGGTTTACCACTGAAGCTTTCTTT
.	TRBJ1-2	TRBV11-2	.	CASSQDLVYGYTF	TGTGCCAGCAGCCAGGACTTAGTCTATGGCTACACCTTC
.	TRBJ2-1	TRBV27	.	CASSFRDGNNEQFF	TGTGCCAGCAGTTTCCGGGACGGCAACAATGAGCAGTTCTTC
.	TRBJ1-1	TRBV4-1	once	CASSQSMLRAATEAFF	TGCGCCAGCAGCCAATCTATGTTGCGGGCCGCCACTGAAGCTTTCTTT
.	TRBJ2-3	TRBV7-2	.	CASSPRTVRVDTQYF	TGTGCCAGCAGCCCCAGGACAGTACGCGTAGATACGCAGTATTTT
.	TRBJ2-3	TRBV27	.	CASSPSIQGGTDTQYF	TGTGCCAGCAGCCCTTCCATACAGGGTGGCACAGATACGCAGTATTTT
TRBD2	TRBJ2-5	TRBV7-2	.	CASSLMGGQETQYF	TGTGCCAGCAGCTTGATGGGGGGGCAAGAGACCCAGTACTTC
.	TRBJ2-7	TRBV19	.	CASSIGRFSYEQYF	TGTGCCAGTAGTATCGGCAGGTTCTCCTACGAGCAGTACTTC
TRBD2	TRBJ2-7	TRBV27	.	CASSKREGRYEQYF	TGTGCCAGCAGTAAGCGGGAGGGTCGTTACGAGCAGTACTTC
TRBD2	TRBJ2-1	TRBV7-9	.	CASSQLAGVDNEQFF	TGTGCCAGCAGCCAACTAGCGGGAGTGGACAATGAGCAGTTCTTC
.	TRBJ2-6	TRBV6-5	.	CASSYSVGAGANVLTF	TGTGCCAGCAGTTACTCGGTAGGGGCTGGGGCCAACGTCCTGACTTTC
.	TRBJ1-1	TRBV28	.	CASRRQALRTEAFF	TGTGCCAGCAGAAGACAGGCCCTCCGCACTGAAGCTTTCTTT
.	TRBJ1-5	TRBV19	.	CASSIDISNQPQHF	TGTGCCAGTAGTATCGACATTAGCAATCAGCCCCAGCATTTT
TRBD1	TRBJ1-4	TRBV28	few	CASGLGQGGGEKLFF	TGTGCCAGCGGTTTGGGACAGGGCGGGGGTGAAAAACTGTTTTTT
TRBD1	TRBJ2-1	TRBV28	.	CASSFTGTGENEQFF	TGTGCCAGCAGTTTTACCGGGACAGGGGAGAATGAGCAGTTCTTC
.	TRBJ2-1	TRBV29-1	.	CSVPFRSYNEQFF	TGCAGCGTCCCTTTCCGCTCCTACAATGAGCAGTTCTTC
.	TRBJ1-1	TRBV6-5	.	CASSLSGTNTEAFF	TGTGCCAGCAGTTTGTCCGGGACGAACACTGAAGCTTTCTTT
TRBD2	TRBJ2-7	TRBV7-9	.	CASSLVSSGSYEQYF	TGTGCCAGCAGCTTAGTTTCTAGCGGGTCCTACGAGCAGTACTTC
.	TRBJ1-1	TRBV19	few	CASSRTVEAFF	TGTGCCAGTAGTAGGACAGTCGAAGCTTTCTTT
TRBD2	TRBJ2-1	TRBV27	.	CASSPLLAGGPSNEQFF	TGTGCCAGCAGCCCCCTACTGGCGGGAGGGCCCTCCAATGAGCAGTTCTTC
TRBD1	TRBJ1-1	TRBV4-3	.	CASSPSQGFTEAFF	TGCGCCAGCAGCCCTTCACAGGGGTTCACTGAAGCTTTCTTT
.	TRBJ2-7	TRBV9	few	CASSVGQNYEQYF	TGTGCCAGCAGCGTAGGTCAGAACTACGAGCAGTACTTC
TRBD1	TRBJ1-1	TRBV30	.	CAWSRQGKDTEAFF	TGTGCCTGGTCCCGACAGGGGAAAGACACTGAAGCTTTCTTT
.	TRBJ1-1	TRBV2	.	CASSGFGGTEAFF	TGTGCCAGCAGTGGGTTCGGGGGCACTGAAGCTTTCTTT
.	TRBJ2-7	TRBV2	.	CASSTNDYRVEQYF	TGTGCCAGCAGTACGAACGATTACAGGGTCGAGCAGTACTTC
.	TRBJ2-7	TRBV30	.	CAWSVGSYEQYF	TGTGCCTGGAGTGTTGGCAGCTACGAGCAGTACTTC
.	TRBJ1-5	TRBV11-2	.	CASSASVAEPQHF	TGTGCCAGCAGCGCGTCGGTCGCTGAGCCCCAGCATTTT
.	TRBJ1-2	TRBV27	few	CASSNREDYYGYTF	TGTGCCAGCAGCAACAGGGAGGACTACTATGGCTACACCTTC